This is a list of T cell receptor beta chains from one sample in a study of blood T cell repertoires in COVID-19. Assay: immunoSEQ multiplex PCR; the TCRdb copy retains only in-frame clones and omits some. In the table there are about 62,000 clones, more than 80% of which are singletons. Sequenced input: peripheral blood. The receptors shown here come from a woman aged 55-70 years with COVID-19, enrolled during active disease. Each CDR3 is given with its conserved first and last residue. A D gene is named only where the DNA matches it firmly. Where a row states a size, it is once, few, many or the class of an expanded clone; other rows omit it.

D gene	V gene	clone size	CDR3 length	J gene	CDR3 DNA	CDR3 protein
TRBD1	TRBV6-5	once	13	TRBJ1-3	TGTGCCAGCAGGACAGGGCAAGGAAACACCATATATTTT	CASRTGQGNTIYF
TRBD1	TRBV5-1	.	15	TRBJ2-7	TGCGCCAGCAGCTTAACCGGGACAGGGGACTACGAGCAGTACTTC	CASSLTGTGDYEQYF
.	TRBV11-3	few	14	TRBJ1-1	TGTGCCAGCAGCTTAGATCAGAGGGAATCTCCAGCTTTCTTT	CASSLDQRESPAFF
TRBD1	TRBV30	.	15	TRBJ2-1	TGTGCCTGGAGTCTCCCGACAGGGGGCTACAATGAGCAGTTCTTC	CAWSLPTGGYNEQFF
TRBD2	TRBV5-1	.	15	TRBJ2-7	TGCGCCAGCAGCCGGACTAGCGGGAGGCTGTACGAGCAGTACTTC	CASSRTSGRLYEQYF
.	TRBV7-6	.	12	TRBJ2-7	TGTGCCAGCAGCCCCACCGGGGGAGAGCAGTACTTC	CASSPTGGEQYF
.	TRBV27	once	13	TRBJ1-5	TGTGCCAGCAGTTACCTGGCTGGTCAGCCCCAGCATTTT	CASSYLAGQPQHF
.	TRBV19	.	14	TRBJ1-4	TGTGCCAGTAGTATCAACCCTAGGAGGGAAAAACTGTTTTTT	CASSINPRREKLFF
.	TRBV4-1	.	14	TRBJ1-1	TGCGCCAGCAGCCAAGTTCAACAGGGCACTGAAGCTTTCTTT	CASSQVQQGTEAFF
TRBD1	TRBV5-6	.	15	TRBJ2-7	TGTGCCAGCAGCTGGTGGGGGACAGGTTCCTACGAGCAGTACTTC	CASSWWGTGSYEQYF
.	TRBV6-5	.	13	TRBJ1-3	TGTGCCAGCAGTTACAGGGGGGGAAACACCATATATTTT	CASSYRGGNTIYF
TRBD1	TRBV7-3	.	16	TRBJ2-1	TGTGCCAGCAGCAGACAGGGGGCTGGATCCTACAATGAGCAGTTCTTC	CASSRQGAGSYNEQFF
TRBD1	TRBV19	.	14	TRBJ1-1	TGTGCCAGTAGTATAGGGACAGGGGAGACTGAAGCTTTCTTT	CASSIGTGETEAFF
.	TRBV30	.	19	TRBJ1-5	TGTGCCTGGAGTCCAACCCGGAGCGGGAGGTTCTATAGCAATCAGCCCCAGCATTTT	CAWSPTRSGRFYSNQPQHF
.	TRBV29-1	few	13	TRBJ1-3	TGCAGCGCCTCCGACAGCTCTGGAAACACCATATATTTT	CSASDSSGNTIYF
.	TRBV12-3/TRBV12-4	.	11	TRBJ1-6	TGTGCCAGCAGTAGCAATTCACCCCTCCACTTT	CASSSNSPLHF
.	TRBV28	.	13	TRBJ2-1	TGTGCCAGCAGTTCCCGCGGGGTGGATGAGCAGTTCTTC	CASSSRGVDEQFF
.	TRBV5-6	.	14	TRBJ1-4	TGTGCCAGCAGCTTGGATGGACAGCCAGAAAAACTGTTTTTT	CASSLDGQPEKLFF
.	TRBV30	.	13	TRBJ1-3	TGTGCCCGCACGCGGGGACGGGCAAACACCATATATTTT	CARTRGRANTIYF
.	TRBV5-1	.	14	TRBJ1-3	TGCGCCAGCAGTTCGCAGGGTTCTGGAAACACCATATATTTT	CASSSQGSGNTIYF
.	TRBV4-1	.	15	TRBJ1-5	TGCGCCAGCAGCCAAGGTTCCGGGGACAATCAGCCCCAGCATTTT	CASSQGSGDNQPQHF
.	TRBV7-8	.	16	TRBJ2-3	TGTGCCAGCAGCTTAGCGTCAGGCCCCGTGTTAGATACGCAGTATTTT	CASSLASGPVLDTQYF
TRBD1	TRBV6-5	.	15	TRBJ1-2	TGTGCCAGCACCACGCCCGACAGGGGGAACTATGGCTACACCTTC	CASTTPDRGNYGYTF
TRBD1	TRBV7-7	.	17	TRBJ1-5	TGTGCTAGCAGCTTAGGGAGGGACAGGTTGCCCAATCAGCCCCAGCATTTT	CASSLGRDRLPNQPQHF
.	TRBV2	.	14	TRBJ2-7	TGTGCCAGCAGTGAGAGAAGCGGTCTCTACGAGCAGTACTTC	CASSERSGLYEQYF
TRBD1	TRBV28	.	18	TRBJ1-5	TGTGCCAGCAGTGCCCGGGGTTGGGACAGGGGGCTTCGACAGCCCCAGCATTTT	CASSARGWDRGLRQPQHF
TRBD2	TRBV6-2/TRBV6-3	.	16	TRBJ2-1	TGTGCCAGCAGCCGGACTAGCGGGAGCTCCTACAATGAGCAGTTCTTC	CASSRTSGSSYNEQFF
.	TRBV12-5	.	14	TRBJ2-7	TGTGCTAGTGGTTTGAGTCCCGGGAGCGTCGGGCAGTACTTC	CASGLSPGSVGQYF
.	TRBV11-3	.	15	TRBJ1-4	TGTGCCAGCAGAGGTTCAGGGGCAACTAATGAAAAACTGTTTTTT	CASRGSGATNEKLFF
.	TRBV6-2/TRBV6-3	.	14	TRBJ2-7	TGTGCCAGCAGTTACCCCAAGGACAGCCACGAGCAGTACTTC	CASSYPKDSHEQYF
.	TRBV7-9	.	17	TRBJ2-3	TGTGCCAGCAGCTTACCCCCGGGCGTAACAGAGGGAGATACGCAGTATTTT	CASSLPPGVTEGDTQYF
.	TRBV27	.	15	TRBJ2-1	TGTGCCAGCAGCACGGTGGGCGTCTCCTACAATGAGCAGTTCTTC	CASSTVGVSYNEQFF
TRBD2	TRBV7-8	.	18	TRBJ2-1	TGTGCCAGCAGCCCCTACCGACTAGCGGGAGGCCAATGGGATGAGCAGTTCTTC	CASSPYRLAGGQWDEQFF
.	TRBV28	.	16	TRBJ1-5	TGTGCCAGCAGTTCTCAGGGACTCAATAGCAATCAGCCCCAGCATTTT	CASSSQGLNSNQPQHF
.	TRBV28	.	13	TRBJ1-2	TGTGCCAGCAGTTTTGGAACTACTTATGGCTACACCTTC	CASSFGTTYGYTF
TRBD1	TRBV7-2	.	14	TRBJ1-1	TGTGCCAGCAGCCTCCAAGGACAGGAGGGCCGAGCTTTCTTT	CASSLQGQEGRAFF
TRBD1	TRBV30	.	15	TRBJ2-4	TGTGCCTGGAGTTTTACAGGGGGCTCCAAAAACATTCAGTACTTC	CAWSFTGGSKNIQYF
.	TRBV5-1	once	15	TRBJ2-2	TGCGCCAGCAGCTTACAGGCCAGTAGAACCGGGGAGCTGTTTTTT	CASSLQASRTGELFF
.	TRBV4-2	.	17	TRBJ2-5	TGTGCCAGCAGCCAAGGGCCGGGTCCAGGGTCAGGAGAGACCCAGTACTTC	CASSQGPGPGSGETQYF
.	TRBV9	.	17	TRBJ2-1	TGTGCCAGCAGCGTACCCCCTCTAGGAGGGTTCCACAATGAGCAGTTCTTC	CASSVPPLGGFHNEQFF
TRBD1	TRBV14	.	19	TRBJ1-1	TGTGCCAGCAGCCAAGTTTGGGACAGAGCCATGATGTTGAACACTGAAGCTTTCTTT	CASSQVWDRAMMLNTEAFF
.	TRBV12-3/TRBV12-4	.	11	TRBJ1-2	TGTGCCCCGAAGGGAAGGGGAGGCTACACCTTC	CAPKGRGGYTF
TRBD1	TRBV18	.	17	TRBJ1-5	TGTGCCAGCTCACTCGCCCTAACAGGGGATAGCAATCAGCCCCAGCATTTT	CASSLALTGDSNQPQHF
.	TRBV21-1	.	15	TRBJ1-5	TGTGCCAGCAGCGTGCCAGGTGCCGCCAATCAGCCCCAGCATTTT	CASSVPGAANQPQHF
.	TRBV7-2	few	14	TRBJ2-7	TGTGCCAGCAGCTTATATCGGGGAACCTACGAGCAGTACTTC	CASSLYRGTYEQYF
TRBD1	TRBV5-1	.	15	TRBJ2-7	TGCGCCAGCAGCTTGGAGGGACAGGGCTCCTACGAGCAGTACTTC	CASSLEGQGSYEQYF